One sample yielded the 24 T cell receptor beta chains listed below, sequenced in a study of T cell repertoires in cytomegalovirus infection (dated by TCRdb to the late 2010s). The treatment or condition label here, explained by the study, means: in vitro stimulation with specific CMV peptide epitopes to enrich CMV-specific T cells. For these TCRs, the target antigens are not known. Instrument on record: Illumina HiSeq 1500. TCRdb ran its own pipeline on the public reads, namely fastp trimming at Q25 and MiXCR clone calling, and kept in-frame beta chains. Each CDR3 protein appears once, grouped with its most common genes and DNA. For this sample there are about 110,000 distinct CDR3 sequences; 30% to 35% appear just once. In total, the top ten clones hold 41% of the sample. The starting material was CD8+ T cells from cultured PBMCs, obtained from culture after CMV antigen stimulation. The receptors derive from a human donor in good health (CMV status not recorded). Some clones in this sample may be carry-over from other donors' samples.

This clonotype was detected ten times or more. The chain links TRBV7-8 to TRBJ2-5; D possibly corresponds to TRBD1 (5 bases). Per the germline V gene, CDR1 is SGHVS and CDR2 is FQNEAQ. Trimming took off 5 bases at V and 9 bases at J, with 10 bases between the two ends. This CDR3 is 11 amino acids long. CDR3 residues: CASSPGHAQYF. Here the CDR3 DNA reads TGTGCCAGCAGCCCAGGACATGCCCAGTACTTC.

The rearrangement uses TRBV27 and TRBJ2-7; D perhaps matches TRBD2 (5 bases). Germline CDR1 and CDR2: MNHEY and SMNVEV (reference sequence). V was trimmed by 8 bases and J by 5 bases, leaving 10 bases between them. This CDR3 has 11 residues. For the CDR3, the DNA is TGTGCCAGCGGCCTCGGGGACGAGCAGTACTTC. The encoded protein is CASGLGDEQYF.

This clonotype was counted only a few times. This rearrangement joins TRBV12-3 or TRBV12-4 to TRBJ2-1; the match to TRBD2 covers 9 bases. The V and J ends lost 8 bases and 10 bases, in that order; junction bases with no gene match: 6. This CDR3 comprises 12 residues. DNA for the CDR3: TGTGCCAGCGAGCAGCGGGGGGACGAGCAGTTCTTC. Translated, it gives CASEQRGDEQFF.

This clonotype occurred many times. The chain has TRBV7-9 and TRBJ1-1; D may be TRBD1 (6 bases). Germline lookup yields CDR1 SEHNR and CDR2 FQNEAQ (reference sequence). Trimming shortened V by 1 base and J by 3 bases, and 9 bases separated the two germline ends. The CDR3 has 14 amino acids. As DNA, the CDR3 is TGTGCCAGCAGCTTAGGAAGGGGGTACACTGAAGCTTTCTTT. This codes for CASSLGRGYTEAFF.

This clonotype has at least ten counts. V usage is TRBV12-3 or TRBV12-4 and J usage is TRBJ2-7; TRBD1 matches 9 bases. CDR3 length: 14 amino acids. Trimming at V came to 5 bases and at J to 0 bases, leaving 2 bases not matched to a gene. DNA of the CDR3: TGTGCCAGCAGTGGGACAGGGAGCTCCTACGAGCAGTACTTC. Its protein product is CASSGTGSSYEQYF.

Only a few counts were recorded for this clonotype. J is TRBJ2-3 and V is TRBV6-4; tentative D call: TRBD1 (5 bases). The V end lost 4 bases, the J end lost 4 bases, and 9 bases lay between the germline ends. The length of the CDR3 is 13 residues. Per germline, CDR1 MRHNA and CDR2 SNTAGT. In DNA, the CDR3 is TGTGCCAGCAGTGGCAGGGATTCAGATACGCAGTATTTT. This gives the protein CASSGRDSDTQYF.

The chain couples TRBV27 to TRBJ1-1; tentative D call: TRBD1 (5 bases). V was pared by 4 bases and J by 8 bases, with 14 bases between. The germline V gene encodes CDR1 MNHEY and CDR2 SMNVEV (reference sequence). The CDR3 is 13 amino acids. Here the CDR3 reads CASSWGSLREAFF. Written as DNA, the CDR3 is TGTGCCAGCAGTTGGGGCAGTCTTCGAGAAGCTTTCTTT.

The chain employs TRBV12-3 or TRBV12-4 and TRBJ1-1; D ambiguous. Trimming took off 6 bases at V and 3 bases at J, with 14 bases between the two ends. The CDR3 covers 14 residues. This CDR3 reads CASSPGISDTEAFF. In nucleotides, the CDR3 is TGTGCCAGCAGCCCCGGGATAAGCGACACTGAAGCTTTCTTT.

This clonotype was recorded a few times. This chain joins TRBV10-2 and TRBJ2-3, with D tentatively TRBD1 (6 bases). This CDR3 contains 15 residues. The germline V and J ends were trimmed by 6 bases and 2 bases, with 15 bases remaining between them. Germline V lookup: CDR1 WSHSY, CDR2 SAAADI. The chain's CDR3 is CASRNRQAYTDTQYF. For the CDR3, the DNA is TGCGCCAGCAGGAACCGACAGGCTTACACAGATACGCAGTATTTT.

This clonotype was recorded a few times. The chain joins TRBV7-3 to TRBJ2-3; TRBD2 matches at 13 bases. The CDR3 extends over 14 amino acids. V was pared by 5 bases and J by 9 bases, with 5 bases of the junction left unmatched. The germline gives CDR1 SGHTA, CDR2 FQGTGA. CDR3 sequence (DNA): TGTGCCAGCAGCAACTTGGGACTAGCGGGGACGCAGTATTTT. This encodes CASSNLGLAGTQYF.

The table lists this clonotype with a count of one. The rearrangement uses TRBV4-1 and TRBJ2-3; D not certain. This CDR3 is built from 15 residues. The germline V and J ends were trimmed by 0 bases and 2 bases, with 9 bases remaining between them. CDR1 and CDR2 (germline): MGHRA, YSYEKL. This CDR3 is CASSQEVTFTDTQYF. DNA for the CDR3: TGCGCCAGCAGCCAAGAGGTGACTTTCACAGATACGCAGTATTTT.

On this clonotype: The junction departs from germline at one end; a sequencing error may be responsible. This chain connects TRBV7-2 to TRBJ1-5; D is perhaps TRBD1 (6 bases). The CDR3 length is 17 residues. Per germline, CDR1 SGHTA and CDR2 FQGNSA. This CDR3 is CASSLFGGTRSNQSQHF. CDR3 DNA: TGTGCCAGCAGCTTATTCGGAGGGACACGAAGCAATCAGTCCCAGCATTTT.

Ten or more counts support this clonotype. J is TRBJ1-5 and V is TRBV10-3; TRBD1 might be the D (6 bases). Germline CDR1 reads ENHRY; CDR2 reads SYGVKD. The CDR3 runs 14 residues. Deletions cut 6 bases from V and 3 bases from J, with 12 bases between. CDR3 DNA sequence: TGTGCCATCAGACAGACAGGATCCAATCAGCCCCAGCATTTT. The encoded protein is CAIRQTGSNQPQHF.

This clonotype was detected a few times. The chain joins TRBV4-1 to TRBJ2-2; TRBD2 matches at 7 bases. V shed 0 bases and J 3 bases; nucleotides not matched to a gene: 1. The CDR3 runs to 15 residues. Germline V gives CDR1 MGHRA, CDR2 YSYEKL. CDR3 nucleotide sequence: TGCGCCAGCAGCCAAGATACTAGCGACACCGGGGAGCTGTTTTTT. This codes for CASSQDTSDTGELFF.

The V call is TRBV3-1, the J call TRBJ2-1; weak D call: TRBD1 (5 bases). V was trimmed by 4 bases and J by 9 bases, leaving 7 bases between them. In germline, CDR1 is LGHDT, CDR2 YNNKEL (reference sequence). The CDR3 contains 11 residues. The CDR3 region is CASSLGAEQFF. As DNA, the CDR3 is TGTGCCAGCAGCCTAGGGGCTGAGCAGTTCTTC.

This chain joins TRBV10-3 and TRBJ1-2, with D perhaps matching TRBD1 (6 bases). Germline loops: CDR1 ENHRY, CDR2 SYGVKD. CDR3 length equals 11 residues. V lost 10 bases, J lost 5 bases, and 11 bases lay in between. The CDR3 protein is CATKQGYGYTF. The CDR3 DNA sequence: TGTGCCACCAAACAGGGATATGGCTACACCTTC.

In its sample, this clonotype was seen a few times. The chain couples TRBV7-2 to TRBJ2-1, with TRBD2 identical over 10 bases. This CDR3 contains 18 residues. Germline-derived CDR1 and CDR2 are SGHTA and FQGNSA. V gave up 3 bases and J gave up 5 bases; unmatched junction bases: 13. DNA of the CDR3: TGTGCCAGCAGCTTTCACCACGCGACTAGCGGGTTAGACAATGAGCAGTTCTTC. Its translation is CASSFHHATSGLDNEQFF.

The chain carries TRBV7-4 and TRBJ2-3, with 8 bases aligning to TRBD1. CDR3 length equals 15 residues. Trimming removed 5 bases from V and 5 bases from J; junction bases left unmatched: 9. Per germline, CDR1 SGHVT and CDR2 SQSDAQ. CDR3 region: CASSPRDRLLDTQYF. CDR3 nucleotides: TGTGCCAGCAGCCCCCGGGACAGGCTCTTAGATACGCAGTATTTT. The whole variable domain, remainder taken from reference TRBV7-4 and TRBJ2-3, is GAGVSQSPRYKVAKRGRDVALRCDSISGHVTLYWYRQTLGQGSEVLTYSQSDAQRDKSGRPSGRFSAERPERSVSTLKIQRTEQGDSAVYLCASSPRDRLLDTQYFGPGTRLTVL.

The chain combines TRBV5-6 with TRBJ1-6; 7 positions agree with TRBD1. The length of the CDR3 is 16 residues. V lost 1 base, J lost 2 bases, and 3 bases stayed unmatched. CDR1 SGHDT and CDR2 YYEEEE come from the germline V gene. DNA of the CDR3: TGTGCCAGCAGCTTGAACAGGGGCCCCTATAATTCACCCCTCCACTTT. Amino acid sequence: CASSLNRGPYNSPLHF.

There are many counts of this clonotype. The V and J genes are TRBV6-6 and TRBJ2-1, with no clear D. V lost 2 bases, J lost 9 bases, and 8 bases lay in between. This CDR3 is 12 amino acids long. Germline CDR1 reads MNHNY; CDR2 reads SVGAGI (reference sequence). DNA for the CDR3: TGTGCCAGCAGTTACAAGGTGGCTGAGCAGTTCTTC. As protein: CASSYKVAEQFF.

The V call is TRBV12-3 or TRBV12-4, the J call TRBJ1-4; tentatively, D is TRBD1 (5 bases). The CDR3 loop spans 15 amino acids. V gave up 4 bases and J gave up 6 bases, with 15 bases separating them. The CDR3 region is CASSYYATVYEKLFF. CDR3 coding DNA: TGTGCCAGCAGTTATTACGCGACAGTGTATGAAAAACTGTTTTTT.

This sequence joins TRBV6-8 and TRBJ2-4, with 9 bases identical to TRBD2. There are 19 residues in the CDR3. J lost 0 bases, V lost 7 bases, and 16 bases had no gene match. Germline loops: CDR1 MNHGY, CDR2 SAAAGT. CDR3 coding DNA: TGTGCCAGCACCCCCATAGCGGGGGCCTCCGAGTTAGCCAAAAACATTCAGTACTTC. Protein sequence: CASTPIAGASELAKNIQYF.

This clonotype turned up a few times. The chain links TRBV19 to TRBJ1-1, with D perhaps matching TRBD1 (6 bases). CDR3 length: 14 residues. Per the germline V gene, CDR1 is LNHDA and CDR2 is SQIVND (reference sequence). The V end lost 2 bases, the J end lost 7 bases, and 14 bases lay between the germline ends. CDR3 residues: CASSISTGYDEAFF. For the CDR3, the DNA is TGTGCCAGTAGTATAAGTACAGGGTATGATGAAGCTTTCTTT. Based on the CDR3 plus reference TRBV19 and TRBJ1-1, the full variable domain is DGGITQSPKYLFRKEGQNVTLSCEQNLNHDAMYWYRQDPGQGLRLIYYSQIVNDFQKGDIAEGYSVSREKKESFPLTVTSAQKNPTAFYLCASSISTGYDEAFFGQGTRLTVV.

The table lists this clonotype with many counts. As DNA, the CDR3 is TGCAGTGGTGGGGGCGTGAACTCCTACAATGAGCAGTTCTTC. It specifies CSGGGVNSYNEQFF. The chain carries TRBV20-1 and TRBJ2-1, with D possibly being TRBD1 (6 bases). Germline V gene lookup returns CDR1 DFQATT and CDR2 SNEGSKA (reference sequence). The CDR3 extends over 14 amino acids. V was shortened by 7 bases and J by 0 bases, with 13 bases between the two germline ends.